Following are 16 T cell receptor beta chains from one sample sequenced in a study of blood T cell repertoires in COVID-19. Profiling relied on immunoSEQ multiplex PCR, and the TCRdb table lists in-frame clones only, not all of them. The table has tens of thousands of clones, approximately 80% seen once; the top ten hold about 25%. The sample taken for sequencing was peripheral blood. These receptors were taken from a human donor in a cohort sampled during active COVID-19.

This sequence joins TRBV6-5 and TRBJ2-7; 8 nucleotides match TRBD2. Germline-derived CDR1 and CDR2 are MNHEY and SVGAGI. V shed 7 bases, J shed 0 bases, and the junction held 8 bases outside the gene matches. The CDR3 sequence is 15 residues long. CDR3 nucleotides: TGTGCCAGCATTTCGCGGGGGGACTACTCCTACGAGCAGTACTTC. The encoded protein is CASISRGDYSYEQYF.

This rearrangement joins TRBV18 to TRBJ2-2, with no clear D. Between the trimmed V and J ends, which lost 3 bases and 1 base, there was a span of 9 bases. The CDR3 extends over 15 amino acids. Germline lookup yields CDR1 KGHSH and CDR2 LQKENI. The CDR3 loop is CASSPLAENTGELFF. In nucleotides, the CDR3 is TGTGCCAGCTCACCCCTTGCAGAGAACACCGGGGAGCTGTTTTTT.

The rearrangement links TRBV6-5 to TRBJ1-2, with 7 bases aligning to TRBD1. CDR3 length: 14 residues. The germline gives CDR1 MNHEY, CDR2 SVGAGI. V shed 6 bases, J shed 3 bases, and the junction held 7 bases outside the gene matches. CDR3 residues: CASSAGTAHYGYTF. CDR3 nucleotides: TGTGCCAGCAGCGCAGGGACAGCTCACTATGGCTACACCTTC.

CDR3 amino acids: CASSLGTLDNEQFF. For the CDR3, the DNA is TGTGCCAGCAGCCTAGGGACATTGGATAATGAGCAGTTCTTC. The chain has TRBV6-2 or TRBV6-3 and TRBJ2-1, with D perhaps TRBD1 (6 bases). Germline V gives CDR1 MNHEY, CDR2 SVGEGT. Trimming took 6 bases from V and 7 from J, leaving 16 bases between them. The length of the CDR3 is 14 residues.

V is TRBV11-2 and J is TRBJ2-1; 15 bases align to TRBD2. Germline CDR1 reads SGHAT; CDR2 reads FQNNGV. V dropped 5 bases and J dropped 5; count of bases not matched to a gene: 7. The CDR3 covers 17 residues. CDR3 bases: TGTGCCAGCAGCCAAGGACTAGCGGGAGGGCTCCACAATGAGCAGTTCTTC. Translated, it gives CASSQGLAGGLHNEQFF.

The chain couples TRBV6-6 to TRBJ2-1; 10 bases match TRBD2. The CDR3 covers 12 residues. Looked up from germline, CDR1 is MNHNY and CDR2 is SVGAGI (reference sequence). Unmatched junction bases numbered 3, after V lost 6 bases and J lost 10 bases. CDR3: CASRLTSGEQFF. CDR3 sequence (DNA): TGTGCCAGCAGGCTGACTAGCGGGGAGCAGTTCTTC.

The gene calls are TRBV6-6 and TRBJ1-2; no clear D gene. V lost 7 bases and J lost 5, with 11 bases in between. The CDR3 loop spans 12 amino acids. Germline lookup yields CDR1 MNHNY and CDR2 SVGAGI (reference sequence). In DNA, the CDR3 is TGTGCCAGCACCACTGGCGGGTATGGCTACACCTTC. This sequence encodes CASTTGGYGYTF.

The V call is TRBV11-2, the J call TRBJ2-7, with TRBD1 identical over 8 bases. The germline V gene encodes CDR1 SGHAT and CDR2 FQNNGV. The CDR3 has 15 amino acids. V lost 5 bases to trimming and J lost 2 bases; unmatched junction nucleotides: 8. CDR3 nucleotide sequence: TGTGCCAGCAGCCGCGACAGGGGAGACACCTACGAGCAGTACTTC. Amino acids: CASSRDRGDTYEQYF.

The chain recombines TRBV6-6 with TRBJ1-5, with 7 bases that match TRBD1. The J segment lost 3 bases and the V segment lost 2 bases, leaving 7 bases of the junction unmatched. This CDR3 is 16 amino acids long. In germline, CDR1 is MNHNY, CDR2 SVGAGI (reference sequence). The chain's CDR3 is CASSYIPGGSNQPQHF. CDR3 sequence (DNA): TGTGCCAGCAGTTACATCCCAGGGGGGTCCAATCAGCCCCAGCATTTT.

V usage is TRBV4-3 and J usage is TRBJ1-2; 7 bases align to TRBD1. Germline CDR1 LGHNA, CDR2 YSLEER. V was pared by 2 bases and J by 3 bases, with 6 bases of the junction left unmatched. The CDR3 covers 15 residues. The CDR3, as DNA: TGCGCCAGCAGCCAATACGGGACAGACGACTATGGCTACACCTTC. This codes for CASSQYGTDDYGYTF.

The chain employs TRBV5-1 and TRBJ1-4, with D unclear. Germline CDR1 and CDR2: SGHRS and YFSETQ. Trimming removed 4 bases at V and 0 bases at J, with 13 bases between. The CDR3 is 16 residues long. The CDR3 sequence: CASSPLSGATNEKLFF. The CDR3 nucleotides read TGCGCCAGCAGCCCATTGTCGGGAGCAACTAATGAAAAACTGTTTTTT.

V gene TRBV6-6 combines with J gene TRBJ2-1; D is uncertain. CDR3 length: 14 residues. The germline V gene encodes CDR1 MNHNY and CDR2 SVGAGI (reference sequence). V shed 0 bases and J shed 5 bases, with 8 bases lying between them. This CDR3 reads CASSYSRQDNEQFF. The CDR3 DNA is TGTGCCAGCAGTTACTCGAGGCAAGACAATGAGCAGTTCTTC.

The J gene is TRBJ2-1, the V gene TRBV6-2 or TRBV6-3, with 10 nucleotides matching TRBD2. This CDR3 has 15 residues. The germline CDR1 and CDR2 sequences are MNHEY and SVGEGT. The junction had 7 bases not matched to a gene; V was cut back by 4 bases and J by 7 bases. This chain's CDR3 is CASSSSSGSTNEQFF. The DNA for the CDR3 is TGTGCCAGCAGTTCATCTAGCGGGAGTACAAATGAGCAGTTCTTC.

This chain uses TRBV2 with TRBJ2-4, with a possible D match to TRBD2 (5 bases). The germline V gene has CDR1 SNHLY and CDR2 FYNNEI. The CDR3 covers 14 residues. V was trimmed by 1 base and J by 9 bases, leaving 13 bases between them. CDR3 protein: CASSEGTRSPIQYF. The CDR3 DNA follows: TGTGCCAGCAGTGAAGGGACTCGCTCTCCCATTCAGTACTTC.

In its sample, this clone was seen a few times. The genes are TRBV19 and TRBJ2-3, with 7 bases fitting TRBD1. Trimming took 7 bases from V and 3 from J; bases not matched to a gene: 13. Germline V lookup: CDR1 LNHDA, CDR2 SQIVND (reference sequence). The CDR3 sequence is 16 residues long. This CDR3 is CASNEQGNFGTDTQYF. The CDR3 DNA reads as TGTGCCAGTAACGAACAGGGGAATTTTGGTACAGATACGCAGTATTTT.

The chain carries TRBV9 and TRBJ2-7, with D tentatively TRBD2 (6 bases). Germline loops: CDR1 SGDLS, CDR2 YYNGEE. Deletions cut 2 bases from V and 7 bases from J, with 10 bases between. This CDR3 has 12 residues. DNA of the CDR3: TGTGCCAGCAGCGTTGGAGGGGAGGAGCAGTACTTC. This encodes CASSVGGEEQYF.